This T cell receptor beta chain was recovered during a study of response to subunit inactivated influenza vaccine listed by TCRdb under 2018. Context from the whole study: Deep quantitative profiling of the T cell receptor repertoire was used in the study to follow responses to a trivalent subunit inactivated influenza vaccine. Summary of the overall study and its limitations: According to the authors, only a limited number of new T cells may be recruited by each seasonal influenza vaccination.

V and J lose 6 bases and 9 bases, and a span of 16 bases separates them. CDR1 and CDR2 (SEHNR, FQNEAQ) derive from the germline V gene (reference sequence). The cysteine opens and the phenylalanine closes a CDR3 of 13 amino acids. Only the CDR3 region is kept as DNA, spanning 39 bases read in frame from base 1. To prepare the library, RT-PCR was applied. The reads were generated on an Illumina HiSeq 2500. The raw public reads went through TCRdb reprocessing: fastp at Q25, MiXCR clone calling, in-frame beta chains kept. Rows merge per CDR3 protein into single entries with the most common DNA and genes. The sample contains about 780,000 distinct CDR3 sequences, roughly 18% of them found a single time. The top ten clonotypes cover roughly 11% of the sample. This clonotype was seen a few times. It has no known antigen specificity. No much larger clone is present one base from it, and per-base qualities are unavailable.

The chain links TRBV7-9 with TRBJ2-3; TRBD1 is a weak D gene call, 5 bases matching. This specimen was PBMCs from blood, taken around 5 days after vaccination. The receptor's source is a man in his fifties who received an inactivated influenza vaccine. Donor details come from another sample of the same person, matched by shared clones. The DNA sequence reads TGTGCCAGCAGTGTGGACCGTCCAGGGACGCAGTATTTT. Translated, it reads CASSVDRPGTQYF.